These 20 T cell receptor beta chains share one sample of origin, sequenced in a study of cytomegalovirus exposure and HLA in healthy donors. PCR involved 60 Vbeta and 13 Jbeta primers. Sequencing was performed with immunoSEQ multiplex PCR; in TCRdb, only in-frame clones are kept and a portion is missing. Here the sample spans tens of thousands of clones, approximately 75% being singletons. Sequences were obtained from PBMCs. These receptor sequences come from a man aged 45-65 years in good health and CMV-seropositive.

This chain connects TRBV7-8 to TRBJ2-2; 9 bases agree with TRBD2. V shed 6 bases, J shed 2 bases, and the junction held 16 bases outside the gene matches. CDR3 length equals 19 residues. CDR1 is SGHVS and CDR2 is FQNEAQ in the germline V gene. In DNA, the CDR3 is TGTGCCAGCAGGGCTTATATTGTTCGCGGGGGGGATAACACCGGGGAGCTGTTTTTT. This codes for CASRAYIVRGGDNTGELFF.

Here the CDR3 reads CASSLGPYNEQFF. CDR3 bases: TGTGCCAGCAGCTTAGGGCCGTACAATGAGCAGTTCTTC. This chain connects TRBV11-3 to TRBJ2-1; D gene ambiguous. The V and J ends lost 1 base and 4 bases respectively, with 5 bases between them. The germline V gene encodes CDR1 SGHNT and CDR2 YENEEA. CDR3 length: 13 residues.

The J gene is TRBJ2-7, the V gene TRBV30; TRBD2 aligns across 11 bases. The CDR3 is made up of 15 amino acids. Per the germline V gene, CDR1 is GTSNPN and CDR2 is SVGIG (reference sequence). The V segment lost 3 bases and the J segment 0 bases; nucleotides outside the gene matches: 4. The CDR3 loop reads CAWRKTSGISYEQYF. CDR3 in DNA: TGTGCCTGGAGAAAGACTAGCGGGATCTCCTACGAGCAGTACTTC.

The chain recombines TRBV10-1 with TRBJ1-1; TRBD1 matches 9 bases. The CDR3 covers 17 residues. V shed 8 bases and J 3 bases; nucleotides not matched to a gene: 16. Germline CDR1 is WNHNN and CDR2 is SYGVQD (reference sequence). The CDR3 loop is CASPYSGTGLKDTEAFF. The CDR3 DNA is TGCGCCAGCCCATACTCGGGGACAGGGTTGAAGGACACTGAAGCTTTCTTT.

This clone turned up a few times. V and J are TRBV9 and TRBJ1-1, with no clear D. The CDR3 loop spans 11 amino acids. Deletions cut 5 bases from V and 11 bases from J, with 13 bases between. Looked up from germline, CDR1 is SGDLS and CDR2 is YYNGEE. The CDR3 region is CASSSGSRAFF. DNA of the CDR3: TGTGCCAGCAGTTCCGGGAGTAGGGCTTTCTTT.

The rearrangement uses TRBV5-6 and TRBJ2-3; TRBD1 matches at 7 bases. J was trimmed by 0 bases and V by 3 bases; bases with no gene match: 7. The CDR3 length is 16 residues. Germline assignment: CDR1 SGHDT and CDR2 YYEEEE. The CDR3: CASSSQTGSSTDTQYF. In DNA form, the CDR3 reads TGTGCCAGCAGCTCACAGACAGGGTCTAGCACAGATACGCAGTATTTT.

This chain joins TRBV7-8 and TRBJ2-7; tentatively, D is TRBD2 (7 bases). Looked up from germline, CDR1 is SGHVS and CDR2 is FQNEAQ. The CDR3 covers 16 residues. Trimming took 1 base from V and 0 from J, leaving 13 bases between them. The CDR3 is CASSLGWGGASYEQYF. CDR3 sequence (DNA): TGTGCCAGCAGCTTAGGATGGGGGGGGGCCTCCTACGAGCAGTACTTC. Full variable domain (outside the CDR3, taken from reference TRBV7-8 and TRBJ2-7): GAGVSQSPRYKVAKRGQDVALRCDPISGHVSLFWYQQALGQGPEFLTYFQNEAQLDKSGLPSDRFFAERPEGSVSTLKIQRTQQEDSAVYLCASSLGWGGASYEQYFGPGTRLTVT.

CDR3 in amino acids: CASSILTGGNEKLFF. As DNA, the CDR3 is TGTGCCAGTAGTATCCTGACAGGGGGCAATGAAAAACTGTTTTTT. V and J are TRBV19 and TRBJ1-4, with 10 bases aligning to TRBD1. Germline CDR1 reads LNHDA; CDR2 reads SQIVND (reference sequence). This CDR3 is 15 amino acids long. V gave up 3 bases and J gave up 5 bases; unmatched junction bases: 3.

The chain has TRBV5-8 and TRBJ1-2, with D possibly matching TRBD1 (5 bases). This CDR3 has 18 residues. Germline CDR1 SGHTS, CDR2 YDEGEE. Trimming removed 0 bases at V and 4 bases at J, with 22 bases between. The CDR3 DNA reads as TGTGCCAGCAGCTTGGAGAGTCTTGACAGCACTCAATTCTATGGCTACACCTTC. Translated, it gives CASSLESLDSTQFYGYTF.

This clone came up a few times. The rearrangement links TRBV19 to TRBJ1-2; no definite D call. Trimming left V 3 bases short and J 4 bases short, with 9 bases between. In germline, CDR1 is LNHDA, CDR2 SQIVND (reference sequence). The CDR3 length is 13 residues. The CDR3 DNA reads TGTGCCAGTAGTATGGGAGGCTCCTATGGCTACACCTTC. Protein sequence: CASSMGGSYGYTF. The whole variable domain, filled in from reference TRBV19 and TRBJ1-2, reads DGGITQSPKYLFRKEGQNVTLSCEQNLNHDAMYWYRQDPGQGLRLIYYSQIVNDFQKGDIAEGYSVSREKKESFPLTVTSAQKNPTAFYLCASSMGGSYGYTFGSGTRLTVV.

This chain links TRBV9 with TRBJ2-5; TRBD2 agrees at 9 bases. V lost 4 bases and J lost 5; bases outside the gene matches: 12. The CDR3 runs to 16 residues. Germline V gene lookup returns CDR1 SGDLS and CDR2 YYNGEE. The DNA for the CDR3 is TGTGCCAGCAGCCCCAGGCTCGGGAGCGGGGGGGAGACCCAGTACTTC. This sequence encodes CASSPRLGSGGETQYF.

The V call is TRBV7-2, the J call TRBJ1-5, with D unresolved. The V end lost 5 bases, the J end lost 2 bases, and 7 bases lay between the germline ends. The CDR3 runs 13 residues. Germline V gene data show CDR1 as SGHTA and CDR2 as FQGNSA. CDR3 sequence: CASSVRGNQPQHF. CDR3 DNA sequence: TGTGCCAGCAGCGTCCGGGGCAATCAGCCCCAGCATTTT. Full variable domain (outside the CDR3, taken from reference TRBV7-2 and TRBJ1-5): GAGVSQSPSNKVTEKGKDVELRCDPISGHTALYWYRQSLGQGLEFLIYFQGNSAPDKSGLPSDRFSAERTGGSVSTLTIQRTQQEDSAVYLCASSVRGNQPQHFGDGTRLSIL.

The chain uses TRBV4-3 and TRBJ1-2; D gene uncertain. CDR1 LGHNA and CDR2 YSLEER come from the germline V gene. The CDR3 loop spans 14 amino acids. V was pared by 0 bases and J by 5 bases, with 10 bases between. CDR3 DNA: TGCGCCAGCAGCCAAGATGGTAGCGGTTATGGCTACACCTTC. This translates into CASSQDGSGYGYTF.

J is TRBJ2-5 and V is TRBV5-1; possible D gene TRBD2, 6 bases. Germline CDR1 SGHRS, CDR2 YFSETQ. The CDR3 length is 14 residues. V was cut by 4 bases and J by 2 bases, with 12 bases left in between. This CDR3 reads CASSPGTLQETQYF. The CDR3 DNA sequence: TGCGCCAGCAGCCCGGGGACTTTGCAAGAGACCCAGTACTTC.

CDR3 sequence (DNA): TGTGCCTGGAGTGTTCCCGGGTTGGCCAAAAACATTCAGTACTTC. Encoded protein: CAWSVPGLAKNIQYF. The rearrangement joins TRBV30 to TRBJ2-4, with no clear D. V lost 0 bases, J lost 1 base, and 10 bases lay in between. Germline CDR1 reads GTSNPN; CDR2 reads SVGIG (reference sequence). The CDR3 is made up of 15 amino acids.

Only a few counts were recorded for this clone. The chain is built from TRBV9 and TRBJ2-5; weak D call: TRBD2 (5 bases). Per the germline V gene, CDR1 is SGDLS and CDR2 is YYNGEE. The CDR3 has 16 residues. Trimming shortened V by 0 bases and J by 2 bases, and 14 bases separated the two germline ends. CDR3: CASSVAGPGIQETQYF. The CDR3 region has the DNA TGTGCCAGCAGCGTAGCTGGCCCGGGGATTCAAGAGACCCAGTACTTC.

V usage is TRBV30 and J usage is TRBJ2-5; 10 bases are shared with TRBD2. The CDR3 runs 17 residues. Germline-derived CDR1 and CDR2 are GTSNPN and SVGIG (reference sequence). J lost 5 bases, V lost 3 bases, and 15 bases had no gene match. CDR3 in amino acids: CAWRPRGLAGAGETQYF. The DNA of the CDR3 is TGTGCCTGGAGGCCCCGGGGGCTAGCGGGAGCAGGGGAGACCCAGTACTTC.

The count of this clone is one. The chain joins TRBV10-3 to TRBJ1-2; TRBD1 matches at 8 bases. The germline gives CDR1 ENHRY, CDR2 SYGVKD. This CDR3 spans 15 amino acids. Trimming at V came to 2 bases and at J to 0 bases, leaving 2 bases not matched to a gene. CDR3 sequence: CAISERQGSNYGYTF. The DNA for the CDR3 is TGTGCCATCAGTGAGAGACAGGGGTCTAACTATGGCTACACCTTC.

CDR3 sequence (DNA): TGCGCCAGCGCCCTGGGTGGGGGGGGAGGCGAAAAACTGTTTTTT. It codes for CASALGGGGGEKLFF. The chain recombines TRBV5-1 with TRBJ1-4; maybe TRBD1 (5 bases). Germline lookup yields CDR1 SGHRS and CDR2 YFSETQ. This CDR3 has 15 amino acids. V was pared by 7 bases and J by 8 bases, with 21 bases between.

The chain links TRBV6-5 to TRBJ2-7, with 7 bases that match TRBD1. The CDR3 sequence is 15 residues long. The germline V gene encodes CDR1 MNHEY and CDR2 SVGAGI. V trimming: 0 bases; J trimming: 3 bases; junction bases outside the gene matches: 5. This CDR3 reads CASSYSWTGNYEQYF. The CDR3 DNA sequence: TGTGCCAGCAGTTACTCATGGACAGGCAACTACGAGCAGTACTTC.